This TCR beta chain originates from a study of breast tumors, draining lymph nodes, adjacent tissues. Notes on the study in general: Most tumor T cells seemingly derive from lymph node, then expand in tumor. Tumor repertoires ranked between lymph nodes and nontumor tissue in diversity, with V and J gene preferences. Data only fit, rather than demonstrated, lymph node origin of most tumor T cells. Tumor and nontumor repertoires were significantly more similar in luminal-like than in basal-like breast cancer.

Axillary draining lymph nodes of breast cancer patients supplied the node samples. Comment on this clonotype: As yet, its antigen is unknown.

This CDR3 is built from 21 residues. V lost 3 bases, J lost 0 bases, and 29 bases lay in between. Each CDR3 protein gets one entry after TCRdb re-called the multiplex PCR reads with MiXCR. The repertoire holds about 200,000 distinct CDR3 sequences, with around a third as singletons. The origin of this receptor is a female donor with breast cancer. Some clones in this sample may be carry-over from other donors' samples. Sequencing was done on a sample of axillary lymph node tissue. The chain is built from TRBV12-3 or TRBV12-4 and TRBJ2-5; D is possibly TRBD1 or TRBD2 (6 bases each). The CDR3 bases are TGTGCCAGCAGTTTTTCAGCCGGGACGGGGACCGGGGGCCGTGACCAAGAGACCCAGTACTTC. Its protein product is CASSFSAGTGTGGRDQETQYF.